The T cell receptor (beta chain) described here comes from a study of blood T cell repertoires in COVID-19. Study information: Whether acute or convalescent, the COVID-19 samples came from the United States, Italy and Spain. Nucleic acid was either cDNA or gDNA, and it came from T cells, B-cell-depleted T cells, or PBMCs.

Assay used: immunoSEQ multiplex PCR; TCRdb lists only in-frame clones, some missing. The table has approximately 150,000 clones, almost 90% seen once. The CDR3 has 15 amino acids. V lost 1 base and J 8 bases, leaving 17 bases between the germline ends. CDR1 and CDR2 from the germline V gene are MNHNS and SASEGT. The sample was peripheral blood. The TCR was taken from a woman aged 55 to 70 with acute or convalescent COVID-19. The chain couples TRBV6-1 to TRBJ1-2; D gene uncertain. The CDR3 spells CASSEGAAGMGGYTF. CDR3 sequence (DNA): TGTGCCAGCAGTGAAGGGGCCGCAGGCATGGGCGGCTACACCTTC.